This T cell receptor (beta chain) is drawn from a study of blood T cell repertoires in COVID-19. Overall study: Samples taken during acute and convalescent COVID-19 were collected in the United States, Italy and Spain.

V shed 5 bases and J 9 bases; nucleotides not matched to a gene: 7. Germline values: CDR1 SGHTA, CDR2 FQGNSA. The CDR3 runs 14 residues. Original data processing: Estimated nucleated cell counts came from reference gene primer amplification. Method: immunoSEQ multiplex PCR; TCRdb's copy keeps in-frame clones and lacks some. The V and J calls and clone size were taken over from that table, and D and trimming were inferred from the DNA. Here the sample spans around 270,000 clones, roughly 90% being singletons. J is TRBJ2-2 and V is TRBV7-2; TRBD1 matches 9 bases. The clonotype was recovered from a man in his forties with acute or convalescent COVID-19. The sample was peripheral blood. In DNA, the CDR3 is TGTGCCAGCAGCCCTGACAGGGGGTGGTGGGAGCTGTTTTTT. Protein: CASSPDRGWWELFF.